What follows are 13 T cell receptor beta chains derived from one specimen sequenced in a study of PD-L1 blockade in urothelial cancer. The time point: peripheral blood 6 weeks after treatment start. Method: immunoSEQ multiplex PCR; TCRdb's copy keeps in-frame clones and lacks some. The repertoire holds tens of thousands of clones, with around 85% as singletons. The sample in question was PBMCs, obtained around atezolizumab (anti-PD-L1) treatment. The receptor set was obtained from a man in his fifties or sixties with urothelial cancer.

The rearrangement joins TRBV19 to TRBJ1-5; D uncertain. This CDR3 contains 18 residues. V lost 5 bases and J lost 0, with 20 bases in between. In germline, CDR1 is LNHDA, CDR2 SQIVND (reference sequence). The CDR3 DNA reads TGTGCCAGTAGTGACTTTAAGTCTAGCCGTTATAGCAATCAGCCCCAGCATTTT. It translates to CASSDFKSSRYSNQPQHF.

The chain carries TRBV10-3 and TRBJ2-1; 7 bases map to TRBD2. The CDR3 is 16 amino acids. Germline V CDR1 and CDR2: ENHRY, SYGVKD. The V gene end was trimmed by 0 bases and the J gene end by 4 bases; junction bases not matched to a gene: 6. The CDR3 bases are TGTGCCATCAGTGAGTCAATGGCGGGAGATTACAATGAGCAGTTCTTC. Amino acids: CAISESMAGDYNEQFF.

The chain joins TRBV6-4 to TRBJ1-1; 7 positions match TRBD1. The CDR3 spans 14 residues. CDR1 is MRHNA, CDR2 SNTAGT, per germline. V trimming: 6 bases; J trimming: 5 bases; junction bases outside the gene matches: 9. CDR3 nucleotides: TGTGCCAGCAGAATGACAGGGAGGTCGACTGAAGCTTTCTTT. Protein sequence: CASRMTGRSTEAFF.

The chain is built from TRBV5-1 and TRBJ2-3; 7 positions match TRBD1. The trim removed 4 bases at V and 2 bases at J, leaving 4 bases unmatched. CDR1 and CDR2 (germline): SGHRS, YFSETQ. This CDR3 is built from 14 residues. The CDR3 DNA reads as TGCGCCAGCAGCCTGGGACAGCTCACAGATACGCAGTATTTT. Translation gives CASSLGQLTDTQYF.

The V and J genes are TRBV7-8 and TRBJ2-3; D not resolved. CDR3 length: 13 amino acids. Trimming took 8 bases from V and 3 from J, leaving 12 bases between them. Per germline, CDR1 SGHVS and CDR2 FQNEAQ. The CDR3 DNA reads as TGTGCCAGCTCATTGAGACAAACAGATACGCAGTATTTT. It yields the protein CASSLRQTDTQYF.

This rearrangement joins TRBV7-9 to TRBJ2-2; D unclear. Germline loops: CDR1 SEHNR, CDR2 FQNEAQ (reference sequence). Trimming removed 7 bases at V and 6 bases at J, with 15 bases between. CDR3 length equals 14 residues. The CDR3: CASTQESPSGELFF. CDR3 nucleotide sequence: TGTGCCAGCACCCAAGAGTCCCCGTCCGGGGAGCTGTTTTTT.

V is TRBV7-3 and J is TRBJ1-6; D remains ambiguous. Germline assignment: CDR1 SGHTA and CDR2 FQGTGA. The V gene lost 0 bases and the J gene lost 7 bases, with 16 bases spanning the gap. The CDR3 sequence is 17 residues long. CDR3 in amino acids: CASSLTGGVRGNSPLHF. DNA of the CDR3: TGTGCCAGCAGCTTAACGGGTGGAGTCCGAGGAAATTCACCCCTCCACTTT.

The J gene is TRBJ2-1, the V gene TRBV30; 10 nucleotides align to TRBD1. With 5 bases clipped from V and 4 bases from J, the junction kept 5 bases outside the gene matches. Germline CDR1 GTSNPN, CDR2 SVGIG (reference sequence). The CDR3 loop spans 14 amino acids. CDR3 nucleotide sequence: TGTGCCTGGCCCGGGACAGGGGAATACAATGAGCAGTTCTTC. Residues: CAWPGTGEYNEQFF.

The CDR3 reads CASSADLYNEQFF. The CDR3 nucleotides are TGTGCCAGCAGCGCGGACTTATACAATGAGCAGTTCTTC. V and J are TRBV9 and TRBJ2-1; TRBD2 is a possible D gene (5 bases). The CDR3 length is 13 residues. V was clipped by 3 bases and J by 4 bases, with 8 bases between them. Germline CDR1 SGDLS, CDR2 YYNGEE.

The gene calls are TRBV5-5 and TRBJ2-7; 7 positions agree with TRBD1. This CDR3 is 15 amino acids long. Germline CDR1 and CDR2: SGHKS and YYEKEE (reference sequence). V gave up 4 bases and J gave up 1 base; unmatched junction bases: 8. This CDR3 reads CASSGLGQRSYEQYF. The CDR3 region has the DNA TGTGCCAGCAGCGGCCTGGGACAGCGTTCCTACGAGCAGTACTTC.

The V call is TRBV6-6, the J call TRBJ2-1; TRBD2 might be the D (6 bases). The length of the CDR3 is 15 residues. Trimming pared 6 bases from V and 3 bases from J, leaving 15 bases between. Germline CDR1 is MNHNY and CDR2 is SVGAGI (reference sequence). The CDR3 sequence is CASSKGLELYNEQFF. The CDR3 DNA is TGTGCCAGCAGCAAGGGACTGGAGCTCTACAATGAGCAGTTCTTC.

The CDR3 loop is CASSMKDSWSGYEQYF. The CDR3 nucleotides are TGTGCCAGTAGTATGAAGGACAGCTGGTCTGGCTACGAGCAGTACTTC. V gene TRBV19 combines with J gene TRBJ2-7; tentatively, D is TRBD1 (6 bases). Germline CDR1 LNHDA, CDR2 SQIVND (reference sequence). This CDR3 is built from 16 residues. V was trimmed by 3 bases and J by 3 bases, leaving 18 bases between them.

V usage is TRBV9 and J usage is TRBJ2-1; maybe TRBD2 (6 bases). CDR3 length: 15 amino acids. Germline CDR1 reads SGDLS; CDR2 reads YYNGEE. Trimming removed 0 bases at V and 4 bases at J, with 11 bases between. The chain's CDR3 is CASSVGGGTYNEQFF. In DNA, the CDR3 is TGTGCCAGCAGCGTAGGTGGGGGGACTTACAATGAGCAGTTCTTC.